These T cell receptor beta chains were read from a single sample in a study of CD4 T cells in relation to SARS-CoV-2 and coronaviruses. Some clones are missing from TCRdb's copy, which holds only in-frame ones; the method was immunoSEQ multiplex PCR. The sample has about 22,000 clones, over 70% seen once. The antigens these receptors bind are not known. Sequenced material: CD4+ T cells from PBMCs, cultured in vitro. The origin of the receptors is a human donor in good health. Both conserved end residues are part of each CDR3. Fields, in order: J gene, clone size, D gene, V gene, CDR3 DNA, CDR3 protein. A D gene is named only where the DNA matches it firmly. Expanded clones get a size class; other rows say once, few or many, or leave the size out.

TRBJ2-7 | few | TRBD2 | TRBV6-2/TRBV6-3 | TGTGCCAGCAGTTACGTGGGGGGGGAGCAGTACTTC | CASSYVGGEQYF
TRBJ2-1 | once | TRBD1 | TRBV15 | TGTGCCACCAGCAGAGGCCGGGACAGGGGCAATGAGCAGTTCTTC | CATSRGRDRGNEQFF
TRBJ2-3 | - | - | TRBV28 | TGTGCCAGCAGTTTCGGGACGTTTAGCACAGATACGCAGTATTTT | CASSFGTFSTDTQYF
TRBJ2-7 | - | - | TRBV6-4 | TGTGCCAGCAGTGACTCGGGCAGGGCGGGGGAGCAGTACTTC | CASSDSGRAGEQYF
TRBJ2-3 | - | - | TRBV18 | TGTGCCAGCTCACCCACAGATACGCAGTATTTT | CASSPTDTQYF
TRBJ1-2 | - | - | TRBV18 | TGTGCCAGCTCACGGAGGGAAGTGAATGGCTACACCTTC | CASSRREVNGYTF
TRBJ2-3 | - | - | TRBV11-2 | TGTGCCAGCAGCTTAGACGCTGGTACGCAGTATTTT | CASSLDAGTQYF
TRBJ2-5 | once | TRBD2 | TRBV5-1 | TGCGCCAGCAGCACAACTAGCGGGAGGGTTGAGACCCAGTACTTC | CASSTTSGRVETQYF
TRBJ2-2 | once | - | TRBV7-9 | TGTGCCAGCAGTACCCGGGGTTCGGGCACCGGGGAGCTGTTTTTT | CASSTRGSGTGELFF
TRBJ1-1 | - | - | TRBV20-1 | TGCAGTGCTCGAGAGAACACTGAAGCTTTCTTT | CSARENTEAFF
TRBJ2-3 | - | - | TRBV1 | TGCACCAGCAGCCAAGTCAATTTTCGGCAAACACGCACAGATACGCAGTATTTT | CTSSQVNFRQTRTDTQYF
TRBJ2-1 | few | - | TRBV3-1/TRBV3-2 | TGTGCCAGCAGCCAAGATTCGAGGAGGAATGAGCAGTTCTTC | CASSQDSRRNEQFF
TRBJ2-7 | - | - | TRBV7-3 | TGTGCCAGCAGCTTAAAGGGGGGAGGGGACGAGCAGTACTTC | CASSLKGGGDEQYF
TRBJ2-3 | - | TRBD2 | TRBV27 | TGTGCCAGCAGACAGACTAGCGGGAGTTCAGATACGCAGTATTTT | CASRQTSGSSDTQYF
TRBJ1-1 | - | - | TRBV5-4 | TGTGCCAGCAGCTTTGATGGGGTCCTGATGAACACTGAAGCTTTCTTT | CASSFDGVLMNTEAFF
TRBJ2-3 | medium-sized | TRBD2 | TRBV7-8 | TGTGCCAGCAGCTTCTATACTAGCGGGAGTGATACGCAGTATTTT | CASSFYTSGSDTQYF
TRBJ2-7 | few | TRBD2 | TRBV4-1 | TGCGCCAGCAGCCTAGAATCTGGACTAGCGCTCCCCTACGAGCAGTACTTC | CASSLESGLALPYEQYF
TRBJ2-7 | - | - | TRBV5-1 | TGCGCCAGCAGCTCCGGGCCGGGACGGGGCTCCTACGAGCAGTACTTC | CASSSGPGRGSYEQYF
TRBJ2-7 | - | - | TRBV19 | TGTGCCAGTAGTCCTAACGAAGGACAGTACGAGCAGTACTTC | CASSPNEGQYEQYF
TRBJ1-1 | - | - | TRBV30 | TGTGCCTGGAGTCTCCCTTTTACTGAAGCTTTCTTT | CAWSLPFTEAFF
TRBJ2-7 | - | - | TRBV4-1 | TGCGCCAGCAGCCGAGAAGGCGGCGGGACCTACGAGCAGTACTTC | CASSREGGGTYEQYF
TRBJ2-1 | once | TRBD2 | TRBV7-2 | TGTGCCAGCAGCCTGGCTTCGGGAGGCCACTACAATGAGCAGTTCTTC | CASSLASGGHYNEQFF
TRBJ2-7 | - | - | TRBV7-8 | TGTGCCAGCAGCCCCCGACTTGCCTCCAACGAGCAGTACTTC | CASSPRLASNEQYF
TRBJ2-5 | - | - | TRBV5-6 | TGTGCCAGCAGCGATTACGCGACCCAGTACTTC | CASSDYATQYF